This T cell receptor (beta chain) was captured in a study of blood T cell repertoires in COVID-19. This clone was recorded a few times. Generated by immunoSEQ multiplex PCR, the TCRdb table keeps only in-frame clones and is missing some. Of hundreds of thousands of clones in the sample, roughly 82% are singletons; the top ten hold about 4.5%. This CDR3 comprises 17 residues. Trimming took 0 bases from V and 1 from J, leaving 15 bases between them. Germline CDR1 reads LGHNA; CDR2 reads YNFKEQ. J is TRBJ1-1 and V is TRBV4-2; D ambiguous. Sequencing input: peripheral blood. The receptor was derived from a woman aged 70-85 years with acute or convalescent COVID-19. This chain's CDR3 is CASSQDPVARGNTEAFF. DNA of the CDR3: TGTGCCAGCAGCCAAGATCCTGTAGCACGGGGGAACACTGAAGCTTTCTTT.